What follows describes a single T cell receptor beta chain. The target antigen is unknown. This specimen includes other DNA sequences encoding the same CDR3. These data are taken from a study of shared clonotypes between healthy human individuals. The CDR3 contains 13 residues. Germline loops: CDR1 LNHDA, CDR2 SQIVND (reference sequence). V lost 4 bases and J 3 bases, leaving 10 bases between the germline ends. TCRdb's table, derived via immunoSEQ multiplex PCR, lists solely in-frame clones and lacks some. Here the sample spans approximately 99,000 clones, under 70% being singletons. Study-level findings and limits: Among donors, clonotype sharing was expected to be affected by sequencing depth. Of the naive CD4 clonotypes, around 5.2% were shared across several donors. Even with large depth, rarefaction showed that sorted-subset sequencing was incomplete. It was the non-shared clonotypes that had lower generation probabilities than clonotypes shared by all four donors.

This TCR derives from a woman in her 30s in good health. The sequenced sample consisted of memory CD8+ T cells sorted from blood. As for subset: CD45RO+ cells pooled with CCR7-negative TemRA cells. The chain uses TRBV19 and TRBJ2-7; maybe TRBD1 (6 bases). DNA of the CDR3: TGTGCCAGTAGTAGCAGAGGGGGCTACGAGCAGTACTTC. Translated, it gives CASSSRGGYEQYF.